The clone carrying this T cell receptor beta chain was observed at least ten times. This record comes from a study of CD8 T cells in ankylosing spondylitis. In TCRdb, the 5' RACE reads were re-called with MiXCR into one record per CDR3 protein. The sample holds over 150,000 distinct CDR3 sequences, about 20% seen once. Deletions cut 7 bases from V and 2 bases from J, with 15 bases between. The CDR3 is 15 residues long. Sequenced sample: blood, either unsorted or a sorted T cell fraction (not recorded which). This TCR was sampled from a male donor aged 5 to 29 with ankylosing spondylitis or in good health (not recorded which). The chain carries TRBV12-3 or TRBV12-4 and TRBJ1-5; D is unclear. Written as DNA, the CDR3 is TGTGCCAGCACCCCCGACGGGCGGGGCAATCAGCCCCAGCATTTT. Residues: CASTPDGRGNQPQHF.